Here is one T cell receptor beta chain with its context. Its antigen is unidentified. TCRdb called the reads again in MiXCR, with one record for every CDR3 protein. The data hold roughly 990,000 distinct CDR3 sequences, with 31% observed a single time. The data were taken from a study of T cell repertoires in cytomegalovirus infection. As for the study in general: Selected CMV epitopes included recently identified HLA-C-restricted ones as well as well-studied HLA-B-restricted ones.

V lost 5 bases, J lost 4 bases, and 18 bases lay in between. The length of the CDR3 is 16 residues. Germline V gene lookup returns CDR1 MDHEN and CDR2 SYDVKM. V and J are TRBV28 and TRBJ1-5; D is ambiguous. This clonotype originated in a human donor in good health (CMV status not recorded). Some clones in this sample may be carry-over from other donors' samples. The specimen comprised cultured CD8+ T cells from PBMCs, sampled from culture after CMV antigen stimulation. The CDR3 protein is CASSPLTTRKNQPQHF. The DNA of the CDR3 is TGTGCCAGCAGTCCCTTAACAACCAGGAAAAATCAGCCCCAGCATTTT.